Following are 11 T cell receptor beta chains from one sample sequenced in a study of CD8+ T cells in alopecia areata (dated by TCRdb to the late 2010s). The library was made by the immunoSEQ multiplex PCR assay. For TCR sequencing, RNA was extracted from every sample and reverse transcribed into cDNA to serve as template. TCRdb took over this immuneACCESS table, retaining in-frame rearrangements with V and J assigned. Such tables are incomplete; in checked studies, under half of the missing clones stem from an unresolved V gene, and the remainder is unexplained. The sample includes approximately 150,000 clones, with 50% to 60% observed a single time. 4% to 5.5% of the sample lies in the top ten. Sequencing was performed on CD4+ T cells sorted from blood. The receptors were gathered from a human donor in good health.

The CDR3 region is CASSLRDESSGANVLTF. The CDR3 DNA is TGCGCCAGCAGCTTGAGGGACGAGAGCTCTGGGGCCAACGTCCTGACTTTC. V is TRBV5-1 and J is TRBJ2-6, with D perhaps assigned TRBD1 or TRBD2 (5 bases each). The CDR3 contains 17 residues. Germline values: CDR1 SGHRS, CDR2 YFSETQ. Trimming shortened V by 1 base and J by 0 bases, and 11 bases separated the two germline ends.

Comments on this clone: Other DNA sequences in this sample translate to the same CDR3. Here the CDR3 reads CASSSTGSGANVLTF. The DNA of the CDR3 is TGTGCCAGCAGCTCTACAGGCTCTGGGGCCAACGTCCTGACTTTC. J is TRBJ2-6 and V is TRBV28; perhaps TRBD1 as D (5 bases). CDR3 size: 15 residues. Germline V CDR1 and CDR2: MDHEN, SYDVKM. The V gene lost 6 bases and the J gene lost 0 bases, with 9 bases spanning the gap.

This clone was counted between two and nine times. The chain couples TRBV27 to TRBJ2-1, with D perhaps given as TRBD1 or TRBD2 (5 bases each). Germline CDR1 reads MNHEY; CDR2 reads SMNVEV (reference sequence). Trimming pared 5 bases from V and 2 bases from J, leaving 13 bases between. The CDR3 totals 15 residues. The DNA of the CDR3 is TGTGCCAGCAGTCCCTCAGTGGGGGCCTACAATGAGCAGTTCTTC. Its translation is CASSPSVGAYNEQFF.

In its sample, this clone was seen a few times. This rearrangement joins TRBV29-1 to TRBJ2-7; 9 nucleotides agree with TRBD1. The CDR3 runs to 13 residues. Per the germline V gene, CDR1 is SQVTM and CDR2 is ANQGSEA. Trimming at V came to 2 bases and at J to 6 bases, leaving 5 bases not matched to a gene. The CDR3 DNA follows: TGCAGCGTTGAACGGACAGGGGCCGCCGAGCAGTACTTC. It encodes CSVERTGAAEQYF.

The chain employs TRBV20-1 and TRBJ2-7, with D possibly being TRBD2 (5 bases). Trimming cost V 4 bases and J 4 bases, with 8 bases left between them. The CDR3 runs to 11 residues. Germline loops: CDR1 DFQATT, CDR2 SNEGSKA (reference sequence). The CDR3 coding sequence is TGCAGTGCTATCACTAGTTACGAGCAGTACTTC. Translating gives CSAITSYEQYF.

This clone appeared many times. This sequence joins TRBV2 and TRBJ1-2, with TRBD1 matching 9 bases. The CDR3 loop spans 14 amino acids. Looked up from germline, CDR1 is SNHLY and CDR2 is FYNNEI. Trimming at V came to 6 bases and at J to 2 bases, leaving 4 bases not matched to a gene. CDR3 residues: CASSYRGQNYGYTF. DNA for the CDR3: TGTGCCAGCAGCTACAGGGGGCAGAACTATGGCTACACCTTC.

The rearrangement links TRBV5-1 to TRBJ1-2; D is uncertain. From germline, CDR1 is SGHRS and CDR2 YFSETQ. V dropped 4 bases and J dropped 7 bases, with 14 bases sitting between them. The CDR3 extends over 13 amino acids. The CDR3 sequence is CASSPDWARGYTF. The CDR3 nucleotides are TGCGCCAGCAGCCCTGACTGGGCACGTGGCTACACCTTC.

V gene TRBV30 combines with J gene TRBJ1-1, with TRBD1 as a possible D gene (5 bases). From germline, CDR1 is GTSNPN and CDR2 SVGIG (reference sequence). V was cut by 2 bases and J by 4 bases, with 14 bases left in between. The CDR3 sequence is 14 residues long. In DNA form, the CDR3 reads TGTGCCTGGAGTCGAGATACCGGGGGCACTGAAGCTTTCTTT. It yields the protein CAWSRDTGGTEAFF. Together with reference TRBV30 and TRBJ1-1, the CDR3 gives the full variable domain: SQTIHQWPATLVQPVGSPLSLECTVEGTSNPNLYWYRQAAGRGLQLLFYSVGIGQISSEVPQNLSASRPQDRQFILSSKKLLLSDSGFYLCAWSRDTGGTEAFFGQGTRLTVV.

The chain couples TRBV6-1 to TRBJ2-3; 10 bases are a match to TRBD2. Trimming at V came to 8 bases and at J to 7 bases, leaving 9 bases not matched to a gene. This CDR3 has 14 residues. CDR1 MNHNS and CDR2 SASEGT come from the germline V gene. CDR3 in DNA: TGTGCCAGCGGCCAGCGGGAGGGACCGAATACGCAGTATTTT. Amino acids: CASGQREGPNTQYF.

This clone was seen only a few times. The chain couples TRBV15 to TRBJ2-5; the D gene is possibly TRBD2 (8 bases). CDR1 and CDR2 from the germline V gene are LNHNV and YYDKDF (reference sequence). V lost 3 bases and J 4 bases, leaving 18 bases between the germline ends. The CDR3 runs to 16 residues. DNA for the CDR3: TGTGCCACCAGCAGTCCACAGGGGCTAGCGGGAGAGACCCAGTACTTC. The encoded protein is CATSSPQGLAGETQYF.

The CDR3 is CAWKAGQQFF. The CDR3 region has the DNA TGTGCCTGGAAGGCGGGACAGCAGTTCTTC. The chain employs TRBV30 and TRBJ2-1, with D possibly TRBD2 on 6 matching bases. The V end lost 4 bases, the J end lost 11 bases, and 9 bases lay between the germline ends. The CDR3 has 10 amino acids. CDR1 is GTSNPN, CDR2 SVGIG, per germline (reference sequence).